This TCR beta chain was recovered during a study of T cells expressing NK-cell markers. TCRdb re-called the 5' RACE reads; every CDR3 protein appears as one record, without DNA. This sample's table reports some 300,000 distinct CDR3 sequences. CDR3 length: 14 amino acids. CDR1 is PRHDT and CDR2 is FYEKMQ in the germline V gene (reference sequence). The chain joins TRBV13 to TRBJ1-2. The sequenced sample was blood T cells: a sorted CD56 or NKG2C T cell subset, CD4+ or CD8+ T cells, or bulk PBMC T cells (not recorded which). The source of this sequence is a man between 18 and 35 years old in good health. CDR3 amino acids: CASSQSAGQHGYTF.